Listed here are 4 T cell receptor beta chains from one sample, sequenced in a study of neoadjuvant anti-PD-1 for oral cavity cancer (dated by TCRdb to about 2021). The meaning of the sample's time point label: after neoadjuvant nivolumab, at surgical resection. The protocol used for the library was the immunoSEQ multiplex PCR assay. TCRdb took this table from immuneACCESS and kept in-frame rearrangements with V and J called. Such tables lack part of the clones; where checked against another copy, unresolved V genes explain under half of the gap, and the rest is unexplained. Present in this sample are more than 13,000 clones, around 70% of which were seen just once. The top ten hold 2.5% to 3% of the sample. The starting material was PBMCs, obtained after nivolumab (anti-PD-1) treatment. These receptors came from a person between 40 and 80 years old with oral cavity squamous cell carcinoma.

The table lists this clone with a few counts. The CDR3 protein is CASSDWGFSNQPQHF. The CDR3 nucleotides read TGTGCCAGCAGTGATTGGGGATTTAGCAATCAGCCCCAGCATTTT. This sequence joins TRBV6-1 and TRBJ1-5; D gene ambiguous. The CDR3 is 15 residues long. The germline V gene encodes CDR1 MNHNS and CDR2 SASEGT. The V and J ends lost 3 bases and 0 bases respectively, with 9 bases between them.

The chain couples TRBV5-4 to TRBJ2-7; the match to TRBD1 covers 9 bases. Germline lookup yields CDR1 SGHNT and CDR2 YYREEE (reference sequence). This CDR3 has 15 residues. V lost 4 bases, J lost 2 bases, and 7 bases stayed unmatched. The CDR3 DNA sequence: TGTGCCAGCAGCGCCGCCAGGGACAGGGCCTACGAGCAGTACTTC. Amino acids: CASSAARDRAYEQYF.

J is TRBJ1-2 and V is TRBV27, with TRBD1 matching over 7 bases. Germline loops: CDR1 MNHEY, CDR2 SMNVEV (reference sequence). The CDR3 runs 15 residues. Trimming at V came to 2 bases and at J to 8 bases, leaving 11 bases not matched to a gene. The CDR3 DNA follows: TGTGCCAGCAGTTTAACCCCGACAGGGTTGGGGGGCTACACCTTC. Protein sequence: CASSLTPTGLGGYTF.

The chain has TRBV11-2 and TRBJ2-1; D is possibly TRBD2 (6 bases). CDR3 length: 14 amino acids. The V gene's germline CDR1 is SGHAT and CDR2 FQNNGV. V lost 5 bases and J lost 4, with 12 bases in between. DNA for the CDR3: TGTGCCAGCAGCCCAGAGCGGGCTTACAATGAGCAGTTCTTC. This encodes CASSPERAYNEQFF.